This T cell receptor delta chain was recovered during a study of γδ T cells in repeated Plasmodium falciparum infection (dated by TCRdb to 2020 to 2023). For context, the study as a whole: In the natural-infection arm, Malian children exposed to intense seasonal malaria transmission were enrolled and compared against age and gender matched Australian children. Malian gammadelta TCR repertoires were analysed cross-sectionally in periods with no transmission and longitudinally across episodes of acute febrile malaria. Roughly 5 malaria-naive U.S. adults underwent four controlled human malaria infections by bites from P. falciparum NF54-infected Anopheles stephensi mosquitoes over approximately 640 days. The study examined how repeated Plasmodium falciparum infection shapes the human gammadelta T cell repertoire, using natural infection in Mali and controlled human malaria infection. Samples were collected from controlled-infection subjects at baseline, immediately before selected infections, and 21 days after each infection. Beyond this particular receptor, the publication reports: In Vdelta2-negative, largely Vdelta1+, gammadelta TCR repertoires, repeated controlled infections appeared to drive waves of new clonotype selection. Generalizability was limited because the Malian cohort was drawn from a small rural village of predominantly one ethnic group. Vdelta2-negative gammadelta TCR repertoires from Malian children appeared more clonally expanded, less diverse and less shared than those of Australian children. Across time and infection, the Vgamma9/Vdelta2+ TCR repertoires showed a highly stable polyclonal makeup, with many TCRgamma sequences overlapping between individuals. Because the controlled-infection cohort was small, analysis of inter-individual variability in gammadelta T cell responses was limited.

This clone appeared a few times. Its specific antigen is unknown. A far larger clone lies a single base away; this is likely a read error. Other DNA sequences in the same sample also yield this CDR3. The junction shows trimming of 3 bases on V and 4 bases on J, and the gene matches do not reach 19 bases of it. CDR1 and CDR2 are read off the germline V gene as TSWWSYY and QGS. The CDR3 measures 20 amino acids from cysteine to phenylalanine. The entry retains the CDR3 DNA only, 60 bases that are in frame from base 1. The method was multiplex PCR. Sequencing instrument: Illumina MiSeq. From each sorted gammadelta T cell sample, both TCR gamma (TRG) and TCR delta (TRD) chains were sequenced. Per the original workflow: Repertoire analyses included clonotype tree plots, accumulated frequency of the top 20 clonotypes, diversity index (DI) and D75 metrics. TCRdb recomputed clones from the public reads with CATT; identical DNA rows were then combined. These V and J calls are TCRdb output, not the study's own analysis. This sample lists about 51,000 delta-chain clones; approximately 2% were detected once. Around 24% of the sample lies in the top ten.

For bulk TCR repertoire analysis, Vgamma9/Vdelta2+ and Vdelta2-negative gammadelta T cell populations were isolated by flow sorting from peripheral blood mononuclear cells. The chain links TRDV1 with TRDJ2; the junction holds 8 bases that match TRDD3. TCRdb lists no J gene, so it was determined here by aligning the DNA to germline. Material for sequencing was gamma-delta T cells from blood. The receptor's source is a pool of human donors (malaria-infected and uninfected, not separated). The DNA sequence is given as TGTGCTCTTGGGGAGACCTTAACCAGTACTGGGGGTTTAAGGACAGCACAACTCTTCTTT. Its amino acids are CALGETLTSTGGLRTAQLFF.